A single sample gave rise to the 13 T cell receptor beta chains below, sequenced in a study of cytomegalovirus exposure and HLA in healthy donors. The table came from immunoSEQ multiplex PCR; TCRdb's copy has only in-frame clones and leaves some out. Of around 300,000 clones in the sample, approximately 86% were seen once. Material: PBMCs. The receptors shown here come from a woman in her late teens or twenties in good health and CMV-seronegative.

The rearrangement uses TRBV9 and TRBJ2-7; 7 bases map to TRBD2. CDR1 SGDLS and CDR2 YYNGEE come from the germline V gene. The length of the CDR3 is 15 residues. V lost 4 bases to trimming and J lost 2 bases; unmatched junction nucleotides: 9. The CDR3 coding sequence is TGTGCCAGCAGCCTCGAGGGGAGCGGGGCCTACGAGCAGTACTTC. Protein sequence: CASSLEGSGAYEQYF.

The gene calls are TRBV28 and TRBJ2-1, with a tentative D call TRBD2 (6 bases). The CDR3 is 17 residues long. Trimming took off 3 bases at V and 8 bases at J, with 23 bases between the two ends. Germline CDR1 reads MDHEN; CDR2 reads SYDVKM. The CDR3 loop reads CASSFIAGPGNRDEQFF. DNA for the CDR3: TGTGCCAGCAGTTTTATTGCGGGGCCCGGAAATAGGGATGAGCAGTTCTTC.

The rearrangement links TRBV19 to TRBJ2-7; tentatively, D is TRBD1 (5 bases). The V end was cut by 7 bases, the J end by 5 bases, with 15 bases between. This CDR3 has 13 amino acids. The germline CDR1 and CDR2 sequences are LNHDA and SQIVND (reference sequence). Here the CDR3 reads CASTLGAGNEQYF. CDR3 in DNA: TGTGCCAGTACATTAGGGGCAGGGAACGAGCAGTACTTC.

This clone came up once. Here the CDR3 reads CASSAGHMNTEAFF. The CDR3 DNA sequence: TGTGCCAGCTCAGCCGGACATATGAACACTGAAGCTTTCTTT. The chain has TRBV18 and TRBJ1-1, with D perhaps matching TRBD1 (5 bases). Germline values: CDR1 KGHSH, CDR2 LQKENI. The CDR3 runs 14 residues. Trimming shortened V by 5 bases and J by 0 bases, and 10 bases separated the two germline ends.

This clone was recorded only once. This chain's CDR3 is CASGDNSYNEQFF. In nucleotides, the CDR3 is TGTGCCAGCGGCGACAATTCCTACAATGAGCAGTTCTTC. The chain is built from TRBV11-3 and TRBJ2-1, with D hard to call. From germline, CDR1 is SGHNT and CDR2 YENEEA. Trimming took off 8 bases at V and 1 base at J, with 9 bases between the two ends. The CDR3 length is 13 residues.

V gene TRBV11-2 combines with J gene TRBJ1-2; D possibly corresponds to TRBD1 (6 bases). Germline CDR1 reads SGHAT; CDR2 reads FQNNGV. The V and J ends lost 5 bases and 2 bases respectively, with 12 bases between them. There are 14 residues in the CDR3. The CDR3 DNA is TGTGCCAGCAGCCCGAACAGGGTAAACTATGGCTACACCTTC. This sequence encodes CASSPNRVNYGYTF.

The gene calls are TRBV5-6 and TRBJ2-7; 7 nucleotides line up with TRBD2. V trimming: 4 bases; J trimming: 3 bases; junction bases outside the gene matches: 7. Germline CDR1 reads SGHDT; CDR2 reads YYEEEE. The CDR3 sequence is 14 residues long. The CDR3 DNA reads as TGTGCCAGCAGCGAGGGACTAACTCTCTACGAGCAGTACTTC. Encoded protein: CASSEGLTLYEQYF.

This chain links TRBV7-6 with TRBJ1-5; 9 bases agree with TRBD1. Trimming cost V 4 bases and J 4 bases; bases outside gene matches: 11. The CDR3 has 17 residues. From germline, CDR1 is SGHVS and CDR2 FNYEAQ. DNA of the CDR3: TGTGCCAGCAGCTCGACATCCGGACAGGGGTGGAATCAGCCCCAGCATTTT. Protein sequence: CASSSTSGQGWNQPQHF. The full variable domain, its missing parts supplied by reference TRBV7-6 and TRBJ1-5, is GAGVSQSPRYKVTKRGQDVALRCDPISGHVSLYWYRQALGQGPEFLTYFNYEAQQDKSGLPNDRFSAERPEGSISTLTIQRTEQRDSAMYRCASSSTSGQGWNQPQHFGDGTRLSIL.

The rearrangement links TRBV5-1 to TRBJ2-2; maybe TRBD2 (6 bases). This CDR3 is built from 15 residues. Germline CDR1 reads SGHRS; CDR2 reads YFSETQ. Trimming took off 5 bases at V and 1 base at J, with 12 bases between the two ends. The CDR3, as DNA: TGCGCCAGCAGTCGGGAGACACTGAACACCGGGGAGCTGTTTTTT. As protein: CASSRETLNTGELFF.

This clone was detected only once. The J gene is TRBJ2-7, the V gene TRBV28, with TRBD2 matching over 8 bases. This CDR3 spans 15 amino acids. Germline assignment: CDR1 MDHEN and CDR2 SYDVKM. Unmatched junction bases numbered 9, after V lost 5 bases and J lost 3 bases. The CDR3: CASSTRAGVNYEQYF. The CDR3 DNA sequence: TGTGCCAGCAGTACCCGAGCGGGGGTTAACTACGAGCAGTACTTC. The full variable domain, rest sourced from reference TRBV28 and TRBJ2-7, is DVKVTQSSRYLVKRTGEKVFLECVQDMDHENMFWYRQDPGLGLRLIYFSYDVKMKEKGDIPEGYSVSREKKERFSLILESASTNQTSMYLCASSTRAGVNYEQYFGPGTRLTVT.

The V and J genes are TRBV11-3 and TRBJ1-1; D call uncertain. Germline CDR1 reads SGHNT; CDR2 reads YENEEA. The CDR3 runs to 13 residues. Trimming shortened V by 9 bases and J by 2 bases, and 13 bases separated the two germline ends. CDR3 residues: CASSNGFNTEAFF. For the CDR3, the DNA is TGTGCCAGTTCCAATGGCTTCAACACTGAAGCTTTCTTT.

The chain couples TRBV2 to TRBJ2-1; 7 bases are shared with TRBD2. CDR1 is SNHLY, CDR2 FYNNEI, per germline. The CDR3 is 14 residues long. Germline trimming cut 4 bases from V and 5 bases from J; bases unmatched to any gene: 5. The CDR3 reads CASSGRLADNEQFF. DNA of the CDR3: TGTGCCAGCAGTGGTCGCCTAGCGGACAATGAGCAGTTCTTC.

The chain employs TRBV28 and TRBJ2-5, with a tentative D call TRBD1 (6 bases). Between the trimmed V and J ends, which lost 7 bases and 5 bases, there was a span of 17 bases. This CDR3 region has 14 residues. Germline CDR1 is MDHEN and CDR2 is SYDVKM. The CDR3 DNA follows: TGTGCCAGCACCTCCCCCGGGACACGGGAGACCCAGTACTTC. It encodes CASTSPGTRETQYF.